The present entry profiles one TCR beta chain with its context. The source of the sample is a study of blood T cell repertoires in COVID-19. Study summary: Samples representing acute and convalescent COVID-19 were sourced from the United States, Italy and Spain. In each case, the material was cDNA or gDNA derived from T cells, B-cell-depleted T cells, or PBMCs.

Germline loops: CDR1 SGHTA, CDR2 FQGNSA. The CDR3 has 16 amino acids. V trimming: 8 bases; J trimming: 4 bases; junction bases outside the gene matches: 12. In the original workflow: Amplification from reference gene primers served as the basis for estimated nucleated cell counts. The protocol was immunoSEQ multiplex PCR, while the TCRdb copy is restricted to in-frame clones and leaves out a portion. Clone size and the V and J calls come from that table; the DNA yielded D and trimming. The sample contains 70,000 to 75,000 clones, 90% of which appear only once. This TCR was recovered from a woman between 18 and 29 years old with acute or convalescent COVID-19. The chain uses TRBV7-2 and TRBJ2-2; TRBD2 matches 8 bases. The material sequenced was peripheral blood. The CDR3 spells CASSGVPSGFTGELFF. The CDR3 DNA follows: TGTGCCAGCTCCGGGGTTCCTAGCGGGTTCACCGGGGAGCTGTTTTTT.